This TCR beta chain was identified during a study of cytomegalovirus exposure and HLA in healthy donors (TCRdb year 2017). As for the study more broadly: In an earlier analysis of around 540 of the donors, approximately 300 Gb of sequence data and just under 120 million unique TCR beta sequences from roughly 200 million T cells were reported. About 280 gigabases of sequencing data and around 80 million unique TCR sequences made up an early release that covered nearly 650 HLA-typed donors. Of the roughly 390 genotyped donors, less than 90% were placed in the genetic ancestry cluster associated with self-reported Caucasian donors. The study was designed to test whether signatures of past pathogen exposure could be identified by cataloging public T cell receptors. The study used immunosequencing to profile the T cell repertoires of several hundred subjects and linked those repertoires to cytomegalovirus serostatus. Along with the roughly 670-subject first cohort, a separate validation cohort of over a hundred different subjects was used. To predict cytomegalovirus infection status, the study brought together high-throughput TCR immunosequencing, statistical association of individual TCRs with disease status, and machine learning. A later analysis re-analyzed previously published TCR beta repertoires from about 730 donors and added high-resolution HLA genotyping to study TCR occurrence patterns. Rather than using new phenotypic data, the later analysis identified candidate immune exposures from TCR beta sequences and from how often those sequences occurred across donors. An earlier analysis of 587 of the donors applied high-throughput TCR beta sequencing to assess whether each TCR beta V gene segment acted as functional or pseudogenic. Donor age, sex, ethnicity and CMV serostatus were collected together with the repertoire data. A later genetic analysis took genome-wide SNP genotypes for 398 of the 666 donors and used that subset as a discovery cohort. Every repertoire in the discovery cohort had been generated on one and the same sequencing platform. HLA typing included class I and class II loci at four-digit resolution. Typing coverage differed by locus: A, B, C, DRB1 and DQB1 were typed in roughly 629-630 donors, DQA1 in about 550, DPA1 in 600 to 610, and DPB1 in roughly 450. A few DR-DQ haplotypes were treated as single units for association and clustering because of strong linkage in the cohort. Among almost 400 genotyped donors of the cohort, an average of 235,054 unique TCR beta nucleotide sequences were sequenced per donor, around 18% of them non-productive.

Sequences SGHDT (CDR1) and YYEEEE (CDR2) are obtained from the germline V gene. The V end loses 4 bases and the J end loses 7 bases, and a stretch of 18 bases separates them. The CDR3 has 15 amino acids, counting the end cysteine and phenylalanine. CDR3 DNA only is kept here, 45 bases in frame from base 1. Library creation used the immunoSEQ multiplex PCR assay. For the multiplex PCR, a mixture combining 60 forward primers for TCR Vbeta segments and 13 reverse primers for TCR Jbeta segments was used. The CDR3 region of rearranged TCR beta genes was amplified from genomic DNA by a multiplex PCR assay. The Illumina HiSeq System was used to sequence the amplified TCR beta libraries as 87-base-pair reads. In the source study's methods: Across the 500 to 850 repertoires, a later analysis counted tens of millions of unique TCR beta chains, roughly 11 million of which were shared by at least two donors. Raw reads were error-corrected and collapsed into unique sequences by a nearest-neighbor algorithm in which closely related sequences were merged to remove PCR and sequencing errors. To assign V, D and J gene segments, CDR3 sequences were aligned to IMGT reference sequences. Each retained sequence needed at least a six-nucleotide match to both a V gene segment and a J gene segment. A rearrangement was called productive if the CDR3 had no stop codons and remained in frame with V and J, and every other rearrangement was called non-productive. CDR3 was defined according to IMGT convention as the region running from the second conserved V-encoded cysteine to the conserved J-encoded phenylalanine. Sequences without an unambiguous match to a single V gene segment were excluded from the earlier analysis of a few hundred of the donors. In an earlier analysis of 587 of the donors, V segments were called functional above 56.7% productive rearrangements and were called segregating when the between-donor standard deviation exceeded 5%. A statistical classification framework was built to diagnose cytomegalovirus status from the catalog of TCR beta chain sequences. V and J gene assignment, in a later analysis, came from comparing TCR nucleotide sequences with IMGT/GENE-DB human TR gene sequences. The TCRdist pipeline was used in a later analysis to assign CDR3 sequences and most-parsimonious VDJ recombination scenarios. In a later analysis, every TCR beta chain was defined by the combination of its CDR3 amino acid sequence and its V-gene family, and reads without a unique V-gene family were dropped. To address suspected cross-contamination and a sequencing artifact, a later analysis removed around 600 highly shared, low-generation-probability nucleotide sequences. A later analysis calculated a clonal expansion index for each public chain from normalized within-repertoire ranks of inferred template counts. Generation probabilities in a later analysis came from a VDJ recombination model fitted to out-of-frame rearrangements, and those results were checked against IGoR. A later analysis scored TCR-TCR, TCR-HLA and TCR-CMV co-occurrence with hypergeometric tests, applying a repertoire-size bias correction to TCR pairs. A later analysis estimated false discovery rates by permuting HLA or CMV assignments 20 times. In a later analysis, co-occurring TCRs were grouped with DBSCAN, and TCRdist sequence similarity was added when clustering was performed within HLA-allele-positive subsets. Co-occurrence clustering excluded repertoires with fewer than 30,000 or more than 120,000 public chains, plus five with anomalous nucleotide sharing. TCRdb stores this immuneACCESS table with in-frame sequences only. Part of the clones is absent; in the studies checked, under half of the shortfall reflects unresolved V genes, and no reason is known for the rest. V and J calls and clone size are copied from that table; D and trimming were computed from the DNA. This sample comprises roughly 20,000 clones, around 80% of them detected only once. The ten most abundant clones make up over 20% of the sample.

Regarding this clone: Its specific antigen is unknown. No per-base quality is available; no much larger clone lies one base away.

The cohort consisted of approximately 670 healthy bone marrow donors. All cohort members were sampled while nominally healthy, although unrecorded immune exposures were likely present. CMV serostatus was positive for almost 300 and negative for 352 of the 666 cohort members, and was not recorded for this donor. Each donor provided a peripheral blood sample, and peripheral blood mononuclear cells were used for TCR beta sequencing. Genomic DNA was extracted from the blood cell samples with the Qiagen DNeasy Blood Extraction Kit. General findings and caveats noted by the study authors: Presence/absence analyses assumed roughly uniform sequencing depth across donors, an assumption that may not hold. Cytomegalovirus status was reported to be diagnosed by the classifier with high specificity and sensitivity in both the original and validation cohorts. In vitro tests confirmed that a few of the cytomegalovirus-associated TCR beta chains recognize cytomegalovirus antigens. A later analysis found that HLA-associated TCR beta chains were more clonally expanded and had lower generation probabilities than equally common non-associated chains. The authors suggested that the approach could potentially be extended to other disease states and immunological phenotypes. Immune exposure information for the cohort was limited to CMV serostatus. The earlier analysis of around 600 of the donors excluded fewer than 20 rarely observed V segments, including chromosome 9 orphons, because counts were too low. Most TCR sequences were observed very rarely across donors, whereas some public TCRs were present in many individuals. According to a later genetic analysis, donors in an Asian-associated ancestry cluster had fewer N-insertions in productive TCRs than the approximately 710-donor mean. Assigning TCR associations to individual alleles was difficult when HLA alleles, especially DR and DQ, strongly co-occurred. A group of highly shared sequence variants was considered likely to be a technical artifact of the sequencing pipeline. V-gene and J-gene trimming of TCR beta chains was associated with a missense DCLRE1C variant in a later genetic analysis, and the association was replicated in an independent cohort. The study gave a list of 150 to 200 TCR beta chains associated with cytomegalovirus. In a later analysis, 15,000 to 20,000 TCR beta sequences were associated with specific HLA alleles at a false discovery rate of 0.05. This cohort had only TCR beta chains sequenced, and the lack of alpha or paired-chain data limited which features could be detected. In an earlier analysis of some 640 of the donors, most TCR beta V segments were observed in productive rearrangements about 87% or about 30% of the time, broadly matching IMGT annotations. Because some donors lacked HLA typing at each locus, the association tests relied only on the typed subset. Several of the top co-occurrence clusters appeared to be linked to parvovirus B19, influenza, CMV and Epstein-Barr virus, according to a later analysis. A further reported finding was that TCR beta sequences accurately predicted the HLA-A and HLA-B alleles for most subjects in the first cohort. Linkage disequilibrium might explain the correlated functional status among segregating V segments, but an unknown experimental factor could not be ruled out. Some IMGT-functional V segments, including TRBV6-2 and TRBV6-3, could not be told apart with the 87-base-pair reads, so those segments were excluded. Most CMV-associated TCR beta chains appeared to be HLA-restricted in a later analysis, and the HLA associations seemed to be driven largely by CMV exposure. In a later analysis, the rate of TCR association differed among HLA loci, with DRB1 alleles having the most associated TCRs and HLA-C alleles having the fewest.

Specimen: PBMCs. The TCR originated in a human donor in good health. The chain is encoded by TRBV5-6 joined to TRBJ2-1; the D gene is perhaps TRBD1, on 7 matching bases. CDR3 protein: CASSIRQGRGNEQFF. DNA sequence: TGTGCCAGCAGCATTAGACAGGGCCGGGGGAATGAGCAGTTCTTC. When the CDR3 is completed using the reference TRBV5-6 and TRBJ2-1 genes on either side, the full variable domain is DAGVTQSPTHLIKTRGQQVTLRCSPKSGHDTVSWYQQALGQGPQFIFQYYEEEERQRGNFPDRFSGHQFPNYSSELNVNALLLGDSALYLCASSIRQGRGNEQFFGPGTRLTVL.